The rows below give T cell receptor beta chains drawn from one sample of a study of CD8 T cells in Susac syndrome. TCRdb used MiXCR to reprocess the immunoSEQ multiplex PCR reads, holding one entry per CDR3 protein. This table holds over 150,000 distinct CDR3 sequences, nearly 95% found once. Specimen: CD4+ T cells from PBMCs. Receptor source: a human donor with multiple sclerosis. The CDR3 runs from the conserved cysteine through the conserved F or W. The order of the fields is clone size, D gene, V gene, J gene, CDR3 DNA, CDR3 protein. The D gene is left open where the match is weak. Clone size, where shown, is once, few, many, or a class for clones that have expanded.

>NA|NA|TRBV20-1|TRBJ1-2
TGCAGTGCGCCCGGGCGGGGTAGGGATGGCTACACCTTC
CSAPGRGRDGYTF
>NA|TRBD2|TRBV5-4|TRBJ2-5
TGTGCCAGCAGCGCCGGGACTAGCCAAGAGACCCAGTACTTC
CASSAGTSQETQYF
>NA|NA|TRBV12-3/TRBV12-4|TRBJ2-2
TGTGCCACCACCCGCCGGGACACCGGGGAGCTGTTTTTT
CATTRRDTGELFF
>once|TRBD1|TRBV12-3/TRBV12-4|TRBJ1-6
TGTGCCAGCAGTCCGACAGGGTTTTACAATTCACCCCTCCACTTT
CASSPTGFYNSPLHF
>NA|NA|TRBV30|TRBJ1-2
TGTGCCTGGAGCCCTGGGGCCTATGGCTACACCTTC
CAWSPGAYGYTF
>NA|TRBD2|TRBV20-1|TRBJ2-5
TGCAGTGCTAGCTCGGGGGGGAGGCAAGAGACCCAGTACTTC
CSASSGGRQETQYF
>NA|TRBD1|TRBV27|TRBJ1-2
TGTGCCAGCAGTTCCGCCGGGACAGGGGCTTATGGCTACACCTTC
CASSSAGTGAYGYTF
>NA|TRBD1|TRBV3-1|TRBJ1-1
TGTGCCAGCAGCCTCATGGGACAGGGGAACACTGAAGCTTTCTTT
CASSLMGQGNTEAFF
>once|NA|TRBV6-6|TRBJ1-2
TGTGCCAGCAGTTACATCGTTGATGGCTACACCTTC
CASSYIVDGYTF
>NA|NA|TRBV18|TRBJ2-3
TGTGCCAGCTCACCCTCAGCGGTCACAGATACGCAGTATTTT
CASSPSAVTDTQYF
>NA|NA|TRBV7-2|TRBJ1-6
TGTGCCAGCAGCTCAGGGACGGCTCTAAGCTCCTATAATTCACCCCTCCACTTT
CASSSGTALSSYNSPLHF
>NA|NA|TRBV9|TRBJ1-1
TGTGCCAGCAGCGTGGACAGTGTGAACACTGAAGCTTTCTTT
CASSVDSVNTEAFF
>NA|TRBD1|TRBV7-6|TRBJ2-7
TGTGCCAGCAGCTTCGACTCAGGGGGCTGGGAGCAGTACTTC
CASSFDSGGWEQYF